This TCR beta chain was profiled in a study (dated by TCRdb to the mid-2010s). This clonotype appeared a few times. No cognate antigen has been identified for it. No much larger clone is present one base from it, and per-base qualities are unavailable. Library method: RT-PCR. Reads for this sample came from an Illumina MiSeq. TCRdb redid the processing of the public reads, applying fastp at Q25 and MiXCR, and retained in-frame beta chains. Every CDR3 protein is listed once, alongside the most common genes and DNA of its rows. A total of almost 700,000 distinct CDR3 sequences appear in this sample, more than 13% of them only once. The top ten clonotypes cover roughly 3.6% of the sample. Compared with germline, V lacks 1 base and J lacks 1 base; bases without a gene match: 2. The CDR3 starts with the cysteine, ends with the phenylalanine, and has 16 residues. The only DNA kept is the CDR3, 48 bases in frame from the first base. For CDR1 and CDR2, the germline V gene (reference sequence) lists LGHDT and YNNKEL.

This chain joins TRBV3-1 to TRBJ2-2; TRBD1 matches 8 bases in the middle. The sequence derives from a female donor in good health, serving as a healthy control. The specimen was memory CD4+ T cells from blood. The nucleotides read TGTGCCAGCAGCCAAGGGACAGGGCGGAACACCGGGGAGCTGTTTTTT. The encoded protein is CASSQGTGRNTGELFF. With the portions outside the CDR3 filled from the reference TRBV3-1 and TRBJ2-2 genes, the complete variable region becomes DTAVSQTPKYLVTQMGNDKSIKCEQNLGHDTMYWYKQDSKKFLKIMFSYNNKELIINETVPNRFSPKSPDKAHLNLHINSLELGDSAVYFCASSQGTGRNTGELFFGEGSRLTVL.